A single sample is the source of the 2 T cell receptor beta chains below, sequenced in a study of T cells in narcolepsy. Measured with immunoSEQ multiplex PCR; TCRdb has only the in-frame clones, and not every one. The data hold fewer than 25,000 clones, with 70% to 90% observed a single time. The sequencing input was memory (CD45RA-) CD4+ T cells from blood. The receptors were gathered from a human donor in good health.

The chain couples TRBV18 to TRBJ2-5; 9 bases match TRBD1. The CDR3 length is 16 residues. V shed 3 bases, J shed 1 base, and the junction held 6 bases outside the gene matches. CDR1 KGHSH and CDR2 LQKENI come from the germline V gene. CDR3 residues: CASSPKDRGFQETQYF. The DNA of the CDR3 is TGTGCCAGCTCACCGAAGGACAGGGGATTCCAAGAGACCCAGTACTTC.

V and J are TRBV29-1 and TRBJ1-4; D possibly corresponds to TRBD1 (5 bases). The germline CDR1 and CDR2 sequences are SQVTM and ANQGSEA. Trimming removed 4 bases from V and 7 bases from J, with 13 bases in between. CDR3 size: 13 residues. The CDR3 here is CSVVSQGGEKLFF. CDR3 DNA: TGCAGCGTTGTTAGCCAGGGCGGTGAAAAACTGTTTTTT.